What follows are 8 T cell receptor beta chains derived from one specimen sequenced in a study of T-cell reconstitution after alpha-beta-depleted transplantation in children. Unique molecular identifiers were incorporated during preparation of the TCRbeta library. MiXCR, applied by TCRdb to the PCR reads, yields one record per CDR3 protein. The sample carries almost 250,000 distinct CDR3 sequences, around 25% recorded once. This specimen was PBMCs, taken before TCRalphabeta/CD19-depleted stem cell transplant. The source of these receptors is a girl under 10 years old with Fanconi anemia, due to receive a stem cell transplant.

This clonotype was detected ten times or more. The V call is TRBV12-3 or TRBV12-4, the J call TRBJ1-1; D is unresolved. The CDR3 length is 12 residues. Between the trimmed V and J ends, which lost 1 base and 8 bases, there was a span of 8 bases. CDR3 protein: CASSLVTLEAFF. CDR3 DNA: TGTGCCAGCAGTTTAGTGACACTAGAAGCTTTCTTT.

The chain joins TRBV18 to TRBJ2-7; 7 nucleotides agree with TRBD1. V shed 4 bases and J 1 base; nucleotides not matched to a gene: 7. This CDR3 has 15 residues. The germline CDR1 and CDR2 sequences are KGHSH and LQKENI. This CDR3 is CASSLEDRLSYEQYF. CDR3 DNA sequence: TGTGCCAGCTCACTGGAGGACAGGTTATCCTACGAGCAGTACTTC.

V and J are TRBV2 and TRBJ2-4; D remains unclear. The CDR3 extends over 14 amino acids. Trimming took off 6 bases at V and 0 bases at J, with 9 bases between the two ends. Germline V CDR1 and CDR2: SNHLY, FYNNEI. The CDR3 DNA is TGTGCCAGCAGGCCCGGAATAGCCAAAAACATTCAGTACTTC. Translating gives CASRPGIAKNIQYF.

This clonotype occurred many times. The gene calls are TRBV5-1 and TRBJ2-5, with TRBD2 matching 7 bases. This CDR3 region has 13 residues. Germline lookup yields CDR1 SGHRS and CDR2 YFSETQ. Trimming removed 2 bases from V and 4 bases from J; junction bases left unmatched: 2. CDR3 region: CASSFGGRETQYF. The CDR3 DNA follows: TGCGCCAGCAGCTTTGGCGGGAGAGAGACCCAGTACTTC.

This clonotype was detected many times. The chain employs TRBV12-3 or TRBV12-4 and TRBJ2-5, with D maybe TRBD1 (6 bases). The CDR3 consists of 14 residues. Trimming left V 3 bases short and J 4 bases short, with 12 bases between. The DNA of the CDR3 is TGTGCCAGCAGTTTCTTTCAGGGGAGAGAGACCCAGTACTTC. As protein: CASSFFQGRETQYF.

The V and J genes are TRBV20-1 and TRBJ2-3; TRBD1 or TRBD2 may be the D gene (5 bases each). CDR3 size: 15 residues. Between the trimmed V and J ends, which lost 1 base and 0 bases, there was a span of 11 bases. Per the germline V gene, CDR1 is DFQATT and CDR2 is SNEGSKA (reference sequence). The CDR3 region has the DNA TGCAGTGCTAGAGTTGGGGGTTCTAGCACAGATACGCAGTATTTT. Amino acid sequence: CSARVGGSSTDTQYF.

V and J are TRBV10-3 and TRBJ2-4; D is uncertain. The CDR3 spans 11 residues. The germline V gene has CDR1 ENHRY and CDR2 SYGVKD. V was clipped by 4 bases and J by 10 bases, with 8 bases between them. In DNA form, the CDR3 reads TGTGCCATCAGTGTTGGTGGTATTCAGTACTTC. This codes for CAISVGGIQYF.

The chain uses TRBV20-1 and TRBJ2-7, with D perhaps matching TRBD2 (5 bases). V gave up 6 bases and J gave up 3 bases, with 15 bases separating them. The germline V gene has CDR1 DFQATT and CDR2 SNEGSKA (reference sequence). The CDR3 has 13 amino acids. The CDR3, as DNA: TGCAGTGCCCCCCAAGTAGCGCTCTACGAGCAGTACTTC. Protein: CSAPQVALYEQYF.